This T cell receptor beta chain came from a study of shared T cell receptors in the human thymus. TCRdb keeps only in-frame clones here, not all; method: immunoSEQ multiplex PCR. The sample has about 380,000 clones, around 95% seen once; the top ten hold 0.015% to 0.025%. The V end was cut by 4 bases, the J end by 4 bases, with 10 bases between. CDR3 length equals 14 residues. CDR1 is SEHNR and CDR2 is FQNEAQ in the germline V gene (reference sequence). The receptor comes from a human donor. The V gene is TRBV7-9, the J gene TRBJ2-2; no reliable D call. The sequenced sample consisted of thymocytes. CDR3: CASSSTPPTGELFF. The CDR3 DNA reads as TGTGCCAGCAGCTCGACCCCCCCCACCGGGGAGCTGTTTTTT.